These 18 T cell receptor beta chains originate from one sample sequenced in a study of blood T cell repertoires in COVID-19. Using immunoSEQ multiplex PCR, the repertoire was profiled, and TCRdb retains in-frame clones only, with some absent. The sample has about 160,000 clones, approximately 90% seen once; the top ten hold around 6.7%. The sample comprised PBMCs or T cells enriched from blood (not recorded which). All receptors derive from a woman between 50 and 59 years old who had recovered from COVID-19.

The chain combines TRBV19 with TRBJ2-2; TRBD1 is a possible D gene (5 bases). This CDR3 contains 17 residues. Between the trimmed V and J ends, which lost 1 base and 4 bases, there was a span of 16 bases. Germline CDR1 LNHDA, CDR2 SQIVND (reference sequence). CDR3 sequence reads: CASSIGGGRRSTGELFF. The CDR3 DNA follows: TGTGCCAGTAGTATAGGGGGCGGTCGGCGCAGCACCGGGGAGCTGTTTTTT.

The rearrangement joins TRBV14 to TRBJ1-2; D uncertain. Per the germline V gene, CDR1 is SGHDN and CDR2 is FVKESK. V dropped 0 bases and J dropped 9 bases, with 11 bases sitting between them. This CDR3 contains 13 residues. CDR3 sequence reads: CASSQDLESSYTF. In DNA, the CDR3 is TGTGCCAGCAGCCAAGATCTGGAGTCGAGCTACACCTTC.

This clone was detected once. This chain connects TRBV20-1 to TRBJ1-3, with D unresolved. CDR1 is DFQATT, CDR2 SNEGSKA, per germline (reference sequence). V lost 3 bases and J 0 bases, leaving 9 bases between the germline ends. There are 14 residues in the CDR3. DNA of the CDR3: TGCAGTGCTAGTCGCCCGGGCTCTGGAAACACCATATATTTT. Translating gives CSASRPGSGNTIYF.

The CDR3 spells CASSLVQGRNTEAFF. CDR3 in DNA: TGCGCCAGCAGCTTGGTACAGGGCAGGAACACTGAAGCTTTCTTT. The chain employs TRBV5-1 and TRBJ1-1; TRBD1 is a possible D gene (6 bases). This CDR3 comprises 15 residues. The ends were cut back, 0 bases at V and 1 base at J, with 10 bases in the middle. Looked up from germline, CDR1 is SGHRS and CDR2 is YFSETQ.

A single count supports this clone. J is TRBJ1-1 and V is TRBV7-2, with 9 bases identical to TRBD1. V lost 2 bases to trimming and J lost 4 bases; unmatched junction nucleotides: 2. CDR1 is SGHTA, CDR2 FQGNSA, per germline. The CDR3 runs to 14 residues. The CDR3 nucleotides read TGTGCCAGCAGCTTAAACAGGGGGCTCACTGAAGCTTTCTTT. Protein: CASSLNRGLTEAFF.

This chain joins TRBV7-2 and TRBJ1-1; TRBD1 agrees at 7 bases. The CDR3 extends over 15 amino acids. Trimming at V came to 5 bases and at J to 8 bases, leaving 14 bases not matched to a gene. The germline gives CDR1 SGHTA, CDR2 FQGNSA. DNA of the CDR3: TGTGCCAGCAGCACGAAGACAGGGAGGAGGCGGGAAGCTTTCTTT. This translates into CASSTKTGRRREAFF.

A single count supports this clone. The rearrangement uses TRBV6-2 or TRBV6-3 and TRBJ2-7, with TRBD1 matching over 7 bases. Germline V gene data show CDR1 as MNHEY and CDR2 as SVGEGT. The CDR3 is 14 residues long. V trimming: 6 bases; J trimming: 0 bases; junction bases outside the gene matches: 5. The CDR3 loop reads CASSPGGISYEQYF. In DNA, the CDR3 is TGTGCCAGCAGCCCAGGGGGAATCTCCTACGAGCAGTACTTC.

This CDR3 is CAWSRTNPGNTIYF. The CDR3 bases are TGTGCCTGGAGTCGGACTAACCCTGGAAACACCATATATTTT. This chain uses TRBV30 with TRBJ1-3; unclear D gene. The CDR3 consists of 14 residues. Germline V CDR1 and CDR2: GTSNPN, SVGIG (reference sequence). With 2 bases removed from V and 2 bases from J, the gap between germline ends came to 10 bases.

The chain is built from TRBV2 and TRBJ1-1; D gene uncertain. Germline V CDR1 and CDR2: SNHLY, FYNNEI. The CDR3 loop spans 15 amino acids. The V and J ends lost 1 base and 5 bases respectively, with 14 bases between them. In nucleotides, the CDR3 is TGTGCCAGCAGTGAAGGGGCCCTCCAAGGAACTGAAGCTTTCTTT. Translating gives CASSEGALQGTEAFF.

This chain joins TRBV2 and TRBJ1-2; a weak D match, TRBD1 (6 bases). Per germline, CDR1 SNHLY and CDR2 FYNNEI. The germline V and J ends were trimmed by 8 bases and 6 bases, with 13 bases remaining between them. This CDR3 is 12 amino acids long. This CDR3 is CASLQGGDGYTF. The CDR3 nucleotides are TGTGCCAGCCTACAGGGAGGGGATGGCTACACCTTC.

This clone was seen only once. V and J are TRBV6-5 and TRBJ1-2; the match to TRBD1 covers 8 bases. Germline V lookup: CDR1 MNHEY, CDR2 SVGAGI. V lost 4 bases to trimming and J lost 4 bases; unmatched junction nucleotides: 5. This CDR3 contains 14 residues. CDR3 DNA: TGTGCCAGCAGTTCGACAGGGGTCTTCTATGGCTACACCTTC. Encoded protein: CASSSTGVFYGYTF.

This rearrangement joins TRBV3-1 (or the pseudogene TRBV3-2) to TRBJ1-2; 9 nucleotides line up with TRBD1. Trimming removed 0 bases from V and 2 bases from J; junction bases left unmatched: 13. Germline V gene lookup returns CDR1 LGHDT and CDR2 YNNKEL (reference sequence). The CDR3 is made up of 19 amino acids. CDR3 protein: CASSQDLGQGYGGNYGYTF. In DNA, the CDR3 is TGTGCCAGCAGCCAAGATCTTGGACAGGGGTATGGCGGGAACTATGGCTACACCTTC.

Written as DNA, the CDR3 is TGTGCCATCAGTGACATGGGGGGGCGAACAGATACGCAGTATTTT. Translating gives CAISDMGGRTDTQYF. This chain connects TRBV10-3 to TRBJ2-3; the D gene is possibly TRBD2 (7 bases). The CDR3 runs to 15 residues. The germline V and J ends were trimmed by 3 bases and 3 bases, with 13 bases remaining between them. From germline, CDR1 is ENHRY and CDR2 SYGVKD.

The rearrangement uses TRBV15 and TRBJ1-1; D unresolved. From germline, CDR1 is LNHNV and CDR2 YYDKDF (reference sequence). This CDR3 contains 15 residues. V lost 0 bases and J 3 bases, leaving 11 bases between the germline ends. CDR3 in amino acids: CATSREGRADTEAFF. The CDR3 DNA reads TGTGCCACCAGCAGAGAGGGGAGGGCAGACACTGAAGCTTTCTTT.

This clone was seen only a few times. V gene TRBV6-2 or TRBV6-3 combines with J gene TRBJ2-3, with D perhaps matching TRBD2 (5 bases). Trimming stripped 5 bases from V and 0 bases from J, with 12 bases between. Germline lookup yields CDR1 MNHEY and CDR2 SVGEGT. The CDR3 runs to 15 residues. The CDR3 region has the DNA TGTGCCAGCAGTCCCCTCCGGACTAGCACAGATACGCAGTATTTT. It codes for CASSPLRTSTDTQYF.

This chain uses TRBV6-5 with TRBJ1-4; D may be TRBD1 (5 bases). CDR3 length: 13 amino acids. Looked up from germline, CDR1 is MNHEY and CDR2 is SVGAGI. The V and J ends lost 10 bases and 4 bases respectively, with 13 bases between them. The CDR3 loop is CATSGSLNEKLFF. The DNA for the CDR3 is TGTGCCACCTCAGGGTCCCTTAATGAAAAACTGTTTTTT.

The chain links TRBV7-3 to TRBJ2-5; D perhaps matches TRBD2 (5 bases). Deletions cut 5 bases from V and 2 bases from J, with 9 bases between. The CDR3 runs to 13 residues. Germline V gene lookup returns CDR1 SGHTA and CDR2 FQGTGA. CDR3 DNA sequence: TGTGCCAGCAGCCCCGGACTTCAAGAGACCCAGTACTTC. Amino acid sequence: CASSPGLQETQYF.

The rearrangement links TRBV19 to TRBJ1-1; 7 bases fit TRBD1. This CDR3 comprises 18 residues. Trimming took 8 bases from V and 0 from J; bases not matched to a gene: 18. CDR1 LNHDA and CDR2 SQIVND come from the germline V gene (reference sequence). The CDR3 reads CASSYSAETGLMNTEAFF. CDR3 nucleotide sequence: TGTGCCAGTTCCTACTCCGCCGAGACAGGGCTTATGAACACTGAAGCTTTCTTT.